The 15 T cell receptor beta chains given below trace back to one sample, sequenced in a study of T cell responses to AZD1222 COVID-19 vaccine. Using immunoSEQ multiplex PCR, the repertoire was profiled, and TCRdb retains in-frame clones only, with some absent. The sample lists 250,000 to 300,000 clones, 85% to 95% occurring once. The specimen comprised peripheral blood, sampled 28 days after the second AZD1222 dose. These receptors all stem from an adult who received the AZD1222 COVID-19 vaccine.

A single count supports this clone. This chain links TRBV5-5 with TRBJ2-7; 9 bases align to TRBD1. The junction had 2 bases not matched to a gene; V was cut back by 3 bases and J by 1 base. Germline lookup yields CDR1 SGHKS and CDR2 YYEKEE (reference sequence). The CDR3 has 14 residues. Written as DNA, the CDR3 is TGTGCCAGCAGCTGGGGACAGGGTTCCTACGAGCAGTACTTC. It codes for CASSWGQGSYEQYF.

The chain carries TRBV19 and TRBJ2-3, with D perhaps TRBD1 or TRBD2 (5 bases each). Trimming pared 6 bases from V and 2 bases from J, leaving 18 bases between. This CDR3 contains 16 residues. Germline-derived CDR1 and CDR2 are LNHDA and SQIVND (reference sequence). The CDR3 DNA reads TGTGCCAGTAGCCCAGGTGGGTTCGGGGCCACAGATACGCAGTATTTT. Its protein product is CASSPGGFGATDTQYF.

This clone occurred once. The rearrangement joins TRBV19 to TRBJ1-5, with D possibly TRBD1 on 6 matching bases. Looked up from germline, CDR1 is LNHDA and CDR2 is SQIVND (reference sequence). Trimming removed 7 bases from V and 7 bases from J, with 14 bases in between. The CDR3 consists of 13 residues. CDR3 bases: TGTGCCAGTAAAGGGGAGGGGGGCCAGCCCCAGCATTTT. Translating it yields CASKGEGGQPQHF. Full variable domain (missing parts from reference TRBV19 and TRBJ1-5): DGGITQSPKYLFRKEGQNVTLSCEQNLNHDAMYWYRQDPGQGLRLIYYSQIVNDFQKGDIAEGYSVSREKKESFPLTVTSAQKNPTAFYLCASKGEGGQPQHFGDGTRLSIL.

This rearrangement joins TRBV25-1 to TRBJ1-1; D remains unclear. From germline, CDR1 is MGHDK and CDR2 SYGVNS. Trimming shortened V by 7 bases and J by 4 bases, and 7 bases separated the two germline ends. CDR3 length equals 11 residues. Here the CDR3 reads CASNLGTEAFF. In nucleotides, the CDR3 is TGTGCCAGCAACCTCGGCACTGAAGCTTTCTTT.

The rearrangement links TRBV5-1 to TRBJ1-4; D is unresolved. Looked up from germline, CDR1 is SGHRS and CDR2 is YFSETQ. The length of the CDR3 is 13 residues. V gave up 0 bases and J gave up 4 bases, with 4 bases separating them. The chain's CDR3 is CASSLALNEKLFF. CDR3 DNA: TGCGCCAGCAGCTTGGCGCTTAATGAAAAACTGTTTTTT.

The rearrangement joins TRBV5-4 to TRBJ1-2; 10 bases map to TRBD1. After removal of 4 bases from V and 2 bases from J, the junction contained 8 bases not matched to a gene. Germline lookup yields CDR1 SGHNT and CDR2 YYREEE (reference sequence). The CDR3 consists of 16 residues. This CDR3 reads CASSPAGTGENYGYTF. CDR3 coding DNA: TGTGCCAGCAGCCCAGCCGGGACAGGGGAGAACTATGGCTACACCTTC.

The chain carries TRBV10-1 and TRBJ1-2, with no clear D. The CDR3 spans 13 residues. In germline, CDR1 is WNHNN, CDR2 SYGVQD (reference sequence). Trimming left V 0 bases short and J 4 bases short, with 6 bases between. The CDR3 loop reads CASSESSSYGYTF. As DNA, the CDR3 is TGCGCCAGCAGTGAGTCGTCATCCTATGGCTACACCTTC.

The chain links TRBV11-3 to TRBJ2-1, with a weak D call TRBD2 (5 bases). Per germline, CDR1 SGHNT and CDR2 YENEEA. The CDR3 contains 14 residues. The V gene lost 4 bases and the J gene lost 0 bases, with 7 bases spanning the gap. The CDR3 loop reads CASSSDSSYNEQFF. The CDR3, as DNA: TGTGCCAGCAGCTCGGACTCCTCCTACAATGAGCAGTTCTTC. Using reference TRBV11-3 and TRBJ2-1 for the parts outside the CDR3, the full variable domain is EAGVVQSPRYKIIEKKQPVAFWCNPISGHNTLYWYLQNLGQGPELLIRYENEEAVDDSQLPKDRFSAERLKGVDSTLKIQPAELGDSAVYLCASSSDSSYNEQFFGPGTRLTVL.

The V and J genes are TRBV4-2 and TRBJ1-4, with D hard to call. V lost 1 base, J lost 6 bases, and 15 bases lay in between. Germline CDR1 and CDR2: LGHNA and YNFKEQ. CDR3 length: 16 residues. In nucleotides, the CDR3 is TGTGCCAGCAGCCAAGCGCGTCCAAAACAGTATGAAAAACTGTTTTTT. Translation gives CASSQARPKQYEKLFF.

The V gene is TRBV2, the J gene TRBJ1-2, with 8 bases aligning to TRBD1. V lost 8 bases to trimming and J lost 2 bases; unmatched junction nucleotides: 1. This CDR3 is 12 amino acids long. Germline V gene data show CDR1 as SNHLY and CDR2 as FYNNEI. Written as DNA, the CDR3 is TGTGCCAGCTGGGACAGGAACTATGGCTACACCTTC. Its protein product is CASWDRNYGYTF. Based on the CDR3 plus reference TRBV2 and TRBJ1-2, the full variable domain is EPEVTQTPSHQVTQMGQEVILRCVPISNHLYFYWYRQILGQKVEFLVSFYNNEISEKSEIFDDQFSVERPDGSNFTLKIRSTKLEDSAMYFCASWDRNYGYTFGSGTRLTVV.

The chain combines TRBV5-1 with TRBJ2-1, with 11 bases matching TRBD2. Germline trimming cut 4 bases from V and 4 bases from J; bases unmatched to any gene: 7. The CDR3 is 16 amino acids. Per germline, CDR1 SGHRS and CDR2 YFSETQ. The CDR3: CASSPLLAGGYNEQFF. The CDR3 DNA reads TGCGCCAGCAGCCCCCTCCTAGCGGGGGGATACAATGAGCAGTTCTTC.

The chain recombines TRBV4-2 with TRBJ2-7, with D maybe TRBD1 (6 bases). Per the germline V gene, CDR1 is LGHNA and CDR2 is YNFKEQ. The CDR3 contains 14 residues. Trimming shortened V by 4 bases and J by 6 bases, and 16 bases separated the two germline ends. This chain's CDR3 is CASSPEKQGIEQYF. The CDR3 coding sequence is TGTGCCAGCAGCCCCGAGAAGCAGGGGATCGAGCAGTACTTC.

The V and J genes are TRBV6-5 and TRBJ2-7; 10 bases map to TRBD1. Germline CDR1 MNHEY, CDR2 SVGAGI. This CDR3 region has 14 residues. V lost 7 bases and J lost 3; bases outside the gene matches: 6. CDR3 coding DNA: TGTGCCAGCACCCGGGACAGGGGCCACTACGAGCAGTACTTC. Translating it yields CASTRDRGHYEQYF.

In this sample, this clone turned up a few times. The chain employs TRBV3-1 (or the pseudogene TRBV3-2) and TRBJ1-1; 7 bases line up with TRBD1. Germline loops: CDR1 LGHDT, CDR2 YNNKEL (reference sequence). V shed 5 bases, J shed 1 base, and the junction held 13 bases outside the gene matches. The CDR3 is 17 residues long. CDR3 nucleotide sequence: TGTGCCAGCAGCGACCCTCTTAAGACAGGGCCGAACACTGAAGCTTTCTTT. Its protein is CASSDPLKTGPNTEAFF.

The chain couples TRBV7-9 to TRBJ2-1; D gene unclear. Germline assignment: CDR1 SEHNR and CDR2 FQNEAQ (reference sequence). CDR3 length: 13 residues. Trimming stripped 1 base from V and 9 bases from J, with 10 bases between. CDR3 DNA sequence: TGTGCCAGCAGCTTAGATCTCGGCAGTGAGCAGTTCTTC. Translating gives CASSLDLGSEQFF.